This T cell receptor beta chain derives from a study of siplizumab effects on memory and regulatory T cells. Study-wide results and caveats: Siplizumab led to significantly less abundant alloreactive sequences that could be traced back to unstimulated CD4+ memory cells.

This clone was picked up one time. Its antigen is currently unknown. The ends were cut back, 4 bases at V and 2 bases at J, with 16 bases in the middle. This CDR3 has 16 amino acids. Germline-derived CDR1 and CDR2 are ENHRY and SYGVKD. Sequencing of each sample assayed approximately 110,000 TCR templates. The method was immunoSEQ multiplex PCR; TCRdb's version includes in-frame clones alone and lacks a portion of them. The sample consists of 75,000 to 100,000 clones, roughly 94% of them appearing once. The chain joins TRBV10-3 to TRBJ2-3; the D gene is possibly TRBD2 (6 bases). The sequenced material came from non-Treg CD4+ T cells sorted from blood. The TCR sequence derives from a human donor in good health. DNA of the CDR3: TGTGCCATCAGTGTCGAGGAGGGCCTTTACACAGATACGCAGTATTTT. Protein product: CAISVEEGLYTDTQYF.